The 5 T cell receptor beta chains reported below all come from one sample, sequenced in a study of beta chain features in type 1 diabetes. Every bit of the isolated RNA underwent reverse transcription, so sequencing read expressed TCRB transcripts. The assay was immunoSEQ multiplex PCR, and TCRdb's table has in-frame clones only and misses some. The data show 330,000 or so clones, with about 15% seen just once and about 6.7% held by the top ten. The specimen was central memory CD4+ T cells from blood. These receptors were collected from a man between 25 and 39 years old in good health.

The table lists this clone with a few counts. The chain employs TRBV14 and TRBJ2-5; 10 bases fit TRBD1. The CDR3 runs to 14 residues. Per germline, CDR1 SGHDN and CDR2 FVKESK. V shed 4 bases, J shed 6 bases, and the junction held 5 bases outside the gene matches. In DNA form, the CDR3 reads TGTGCCAGCAGCCCGCCGGGACAGGGGAAGACCCAGTACTTC. Its translation is CASSPPGQGKTQYF.

V is TRBV6-1 and J is TRBJ2-3; 9 bases are shared with TRBD2. From germline, CDR1 is MNHNS and CDR2 SASEGT. After removal of 2 bases from V and 5 bases from J, the junction contained 14 bases not matched to a gene. This CDR3 region has 18 residues. The CDR3 here is CASSELLAGTSTKDTQYF. The CDR3 coding sequence is TGTGCCAGCAGTGAACTTCTAGCGGGGACATCGACGAAAGATACGCAGTATTTT.

The chain is built from TRBV5-4 and TRBJ2-1; possibly TRBD1 or TRBD2 for D (5 bases each). Trimming shortened V by 4 bases and J by 9 bases, and 14 bases separated the two germline ends. The CDR3 has 13 residues. The germline CDR1 and CDR2 sequences are SGHNT and YYREEE (reference sequence). In DNA, the CDR3 is TGTGCCAGCAGCGGTGACAGACGGGGTGAGCAGTTCTTC. Translated, it gives CASSGDRRGEQFF.

Note on this clone: The sample holds other DNA sequences that translate to the same CDR3. The chain uses TRBV9 and TRBJ2-5, with D hard to call. The CDR3 is made up of 15 amino acids. CDR1 SGDLS and CDR2 YYNGEE come from the germline V gene. The germline V and J ends were trimmed by 2 bases and 0 bases, with 11 bases remaining between them. The chain's CDR3 is CASSVRGLYQETQYF. CDR3 nucleotides: TGTGCCAGCAGCGTGCGAGGCTTGTACCAAGAGACCCAGTACTTC. Full variable domain (remainder filled in from reference TRBV9 and TRBJ2-5): DSGVTQTPKHLITATGQRVTLRCSPRSGDLSVYWYQQSLDQGLQFLIQYYNGEERAKGNILERFSAQQFPDLHSELNLSSLELGDSALYFCASSVRGLYQETQYFGPGTRLLVL.

The chain employs TRBV18 and TRBJ1-3; no definite D call. V lost 3 bases and J 0 bases, leaving 18 bases between the germline ends. Germline CDR1 is KGHSH and CDR2 is LQKENI. The CDR3 covers 18 residues. The DNA of the CDR3 is TGTGCCAGCTCACCCGATAGCCCGAGTATAGTCTCTGGAAACACCATATATTTT. Translated, it gives CASSPDSPSIVSGNTIYF.